This T cell receptor (beta chain) came from a study of T cells in Graves' hyperthyroidism and ophthalmopathy. What was amplified from RNA transcripts were TCR beta CDR3 regions. The primer set for the first-round RT-PCR of the TCR CDR3 was HTBI. From the multiplex PCR reads, TCRdb called clonotypes with MiXCR, one entry per CDR3 protein. The sample holds fewer than 350,000 distinct CDR3 sequences, approximately 12% seen once. Per germline, CDR1 DFQATT and CDR2 SNEGSKA (reference sequence). V lost 6 bases to trimming and J lost 2 bases, with 17 bases between them. CDR3 length: 14 amino acids. This clonotype was observed at least ten times.

The sequenced sample consisted of blood. The chain links TRBV20-1 to TRBJ2-7; the D gene is possibly TRBD2 (5 bases). The clonotype was recovered from a woman in her twenties or thirties with Graves' hyperthyroidism that later progressed to Graves' ophthalmopathy. CDR3: CSAGGRGITYEQYF. The CDR3 coding sequence is TGCAGTGCCGGTGGTCGGGGAATTACCTACGAGCAGTACTTC.